This T cell receptor beta chain was observed in a study of blood T cells in healthy people across ages. Whole-study findings and limits: Expanded clonotype shifts may have been confounded, as the donors had an unknown CMV status. Relative to aged donors, long-lived donors carried more naive CD4+ cells and displayed higher diversity.

This clonotype showed up just a few times. As yet, its antigen is unknown. The germline V gene has CDR1 SQVTM and CDR2 ANQGSEA. CDR3 length: 13 residues. V lost 6 bases and J lost 7; bases outside the gene matches: 6. The authors ran a second PCR of roughly 7 to 11 cycles using a sample-barcoded 5' primer and a J-beta primer mix. TCRdb processed the 5' RACE reads anew with MiXCR; each CDR3 protein has one entry. The sample has approximately 940,000 distinct CDR3 sequences; around 46% are singletons. The sequence derives from a man aged 25-40 years in good health. The V call is TRBV29-1, the J call TRBJ2-2, with 9 bases fitting TRBD1. The specimen was blood. The CDR3, as DNA: TGCAGCGTCAACAGGGGGCTAGGCGGGGAGCTGTTTTTT. It specifies CSVNRGLGGELFF.